This T cell receptor (beta chain) was sequenced in a study of CD8 T cells in Susac syndrome. High-throughput TCR beta sequencing covered peripheral CD8+ and CD4+ T cells. An amount of RNA that ranged from roughly 0.45 to 1 ug was reverse transcribed with random hexamers. Amplification of TCR beta CDR3 was carried out by immunoSEQ multiplex PCR, which covered 54 Vbeta and 13 Jbeta segments. TCRdb analysed the immunoSEQ multiplex PCR reads with MiXCR anew, one entry per CDR3 protein. The sample includes roughly 130,000 distinct CDR3 sequences, roughly 95% of them seen just once. V lost 0 bases and J lost 11, with 6 bases in between. The length of the CDR3 is 11 residues.

This receptor was taken from a human donor with multiple sclerosis. This chain connects TRBV12-3 or TRBV12-4 to TRBJ2-3; perhaps TRBD2 as D (6 bases). Sequencing used CD4+ T cells from PBMCs. CDR3 amino acids: CASSLAGGQYF. CDR3 sequence (DNA): TGTGCCAGCAGTTTAGCGGGGGGGCAGTATTTT.